Shown below are 28 T cell receptor beta chains from a single sample sequenced in a study of follicular helper T cells after annual influenza vaccination. Time point: 2014-2015 season, pre-vaccination. Some clones are missing from TCRdb's copy, which holds only in-frame ones; the method was immunoSEQ multiplex PCR. The sample includes fewer than 30,000 clones, 65% to 85% of them seen just once. Sequencing used CXCR5+ CD38- circulating T follicular helper cells from blood, obtained on the day of influenza vaccination. Subset given: circulating Tfh, non-naive CD4+CXCR5+PD-1+ (ICOS+CD38+ or ICOS-CD38-). Receptor source: an adult who received the influenza vaccine.

With respect to this clone: Other DNA sequences within the sample encode an identical CDR3. The chain recombines TRBV15 with TRBJ1-5; a weak D match, TRBD1 (6 bases). The germline V and J ends were trimmed by 8 bases and 9 bases, with 17 bases remaining between them. Per the germline V gene, CDR1 is LNHNV and CDR2 is YYDKDF (reference sequence). This CDR3 has 13 residues. As DNA, the CDR3 is TGTGCCACCCGGGGGGGCCCGTCGGGGCCCCAGCATTTT. It yields the protein CATRGGPSGPQHF.

CDR3 bases: TGTGCCAGCAGTGTCCAGGATAACACTGAAGCTTTCTTT. This sequence encodes CASSVQDNTEAFF. This chain links TRBV25-1 with TRBJ1-1; D not resolved. The CDR3 spans 13 residues. V gave up 4 bases and J gave up 2 bases, with 8 bases separating them. Germline-derived CDR1 and CDR2 are MGHDK and SYGVNS.

This clone has just a few counts. The rearrangement joins TRBV28 to TRBJ1-2; 7 bases align to TRBD1. Germline-derived CDR1 and CDR2 are MDHEN and SYDVKM. This CDR3 region has 12 residues. V lost 4 bases, J lost 8 bases, and 4 bases stayed unmatched. The CDR3 reads CASSSLQGGYTF. The DNA for the CDR3 is TGTGCCAGCAGTTCGCTACAGGGGGGCTACACCTTC.

The rearrangement uses TRBV6-6 and TRBJ2-5, with 8 bases fitting TRBD1. The J call may be incorrect, as the DNA end agrees better with TRBJ2-7. CDR3 length: 13 amino acids. CDR1 is MNHNY, CDR2 SVGAGI, per germline (reference sequence). The DNA for the CDR3 is TGTGCCAGCAGTCGACAGGGGCCCTACGAGCAGTACTTC. Protein: CASSRQGPYEQYF.

This chain connects TRBV29-1 to TRBJ1-1; 7 bases map to TRBD1. V was clipped by 6 bases and J by 0 bases; unmatched bases: 1. This CDR3 contains 12 residues. From germline, CDR1 is SQVTM and CDR2 ANQGSEA. The CDR3 DNA reads as TGCAGCGTGGGACAGATGAACACTGAAGCTTTCTTT. Protein product: CSVGQMNTEAFF.

J is TRBJ2-6 and V is TRBV5-1, with 7 bases identical to TRBD1. Germline loops: CDR1 SGHRS, CDR2 YFSETQ. This CDR3 contains 20 residues. After removal of 4 bases from V and 0 bases from J, the junction contained 16 bases not matched to a gene. The CDR3 loop reads CASSPYYDPGQHSGANVLTF. For the CDR3, the DNA is TGCGCCAGCAGCCCGTACTATGATCCGGGACAGCACTCTGGGGCCAACGTCCTGACTTTC.

Only one count was recorded for this clone. The rearrangement links TRBV27 to TRBJ2-7; TRBD2 aligns across 15 bases. With V trimmed by 4 bases and J by 6 bases, 10 bases remained unmatched. Germline V gives CDR1 MNHEY, CDR2 SMNVEV (reference sequence). CDR3 length equals 17 residues. CDR3 residues: CASSSSRTSGGVREQYF. In nucleotides, the CDR3 is TGTGCCAGCAGTTCCAGTCGGACTAGCGGGGGGGTCCGCGAGCAGTACTTC.

Points on this clone: Other DNA sequences in this sample translate to the same CDR3. The V call is TRBV19, the J call TRBJ1-6, with D hard to call. The CDR3 spans 13 residues. V lost 10 bases, J lost 4 bases, and 11 bases lay in between. In germline, CDR1 is LNHDA, CDR2 SQIVND (reference sequence). CDR3 loop: CATSGYYNSPLHF. As DNA, the CDR3 is TGTGCCACCTCAGGCTATTATAATTCACCCCTCCACTTT.

The V and J genes are TRBV19 and TRBJ1-5, with a tentative D call TRBD1 (5 bases). V lost 10 bases, J lost 6 bases, and 16 bases lay in between. The CDR3 covers 13 residues. CDR1 LNHDA and CDR2 SQIVND come from the germline V gene (reference sequence). CDR3 coding DNA: TGTGCCACTGCGGTCAGGGAGGGTCAGCCCCAGCATTTT. Translating it yields CATAVREGQPQHF.

The CDR3 is CATSRGGSGSVRETQYF. CDR3 nucleotide sequence: TGTGCCACCAGCAGAGGGGGTAGCGGGAGTGTTAGAGAGACCCAGTACTTC. This sequence joins TRBV15 and TRBJ2-5; the match to TRBD2 covers 9 bases. V shed 1 base, J shed 4 bases, and the junction held 10 bases outside the gene matches. The CDR3 contains 17 residues. Germline lookup yields CDR1 LNHNV and CDR2 YYDKDF (reference sequence).

The chain recombines TRBV5-1 with TRBJ2-7; 8 nucleotides line up with TRBD1. This CDR3 is 13 amino acids long. Germline assignment: CDR1 SGHRS and CDR2 YFSETQ. J lost 5 bases, V lost 9 bases, and 10 bases had no gene match. The CDR3 here is CATRTGTGHEQYF. The CDR3 coding sequence is TGCGCCACACGGACAGGGACGGGCCACGAGCAGTACTTC.

The V call is TRBV5-1, the J call TRBJ1-6; D possibly corresponds to TRBD1 (6 bases). Germline CDR1 is SGHRS and CDR2 is YFSETQ. V lost 4 bases, J lost 7 bases, and 18 bases lay in between. The CDR3 runs to 16 residues. CDR3 protein: CASSQQGEVRNSPLHF. CDR3 in DNA: TGCGCCAGCAGCCAACAGGGTGAGGTCAGAAATTCACCCCTCCACTTT.

This clone was found a few times. This CDR3 is CAISVGREDEQFF. The DNA for the CDR3 is TGTGCCATCAGTGTCGGCAGGGAGGATGAGCAGTTCTTC. This chain joins TRBV10-3 and TRBJ2-1; maybe TRBD2 (6 bases). Looked up from germline, CDR1 is ENHRY and CDR2 is SYGVKD. The CDR3 totals 13 residues. V shed 4 bases and J shed 8 bases, with 12 bases lying between them.

The chain carries TRBV5-6 and TRBJ2-5, with D perhaps TRBD1 (5 bases). Trimming pared 1 base from V and 0 bases from J, leaving 13 bases between. This CDR3 has 16 residues. Looked up from germline, CDR1 is SGHDT and CDR2 is YYEEEE. CDR3 sequence: CASSLLGQGHQETQYF. CDR3 DNA: TGTGCCAGCAGCTTGTTAGGGCAGGGCCACCAAGAGACCCAGTACTTC.

V usage is TRBV30 and J usage is TRBJ2-7, with 8 bases fitting TRBD2. The CDR3 spans 13 residues. Germline CDR1 reads GTSNPN; CDR2 reads SVGIG (reference sequence). Germline trimming cut 4 bases from V and 6 bases from J; bases unmatched to any gene: 8. CDR3 in DNA: TGTGCCTGGATTAGTAGCGGGGCTGGCGAGCAGTACTTC. As protein: CAWISSGAGEQYF.

V is TRBV6-5 and J is TRBJ1-6; D remains unclear. Germline assignment: CDR1 MNHEY and CDR2 SVGAGI. The CDR3 spans 14 residues. Trimming left V 0 bases short and J 7 bases short, with 7 bases between. The CDR3 region has the DNA TGTGCCAGCAGTTACTCCACTAGGAATTCACCCCTCCACTTT. Translation gives CASSYSTRNSPLHF.

The chain employs TRBV6-6 and TRBJ1-2; D is uncertain. Per the germline V gene, CDR1 is MNHNY and CDR2 is SVGAGI (reference sequence). Trimming removed 5 bases at V and 2 bases at J, with 12 bases between. This CDR3 is 14 amino acids long. CDR3 residues: CASSGAAFNYGYTF. The CDR3 DNA sequence: TGTGCCAGCAGTGGAGCGGCTTTCAACTATGGCTACACCTTC.

This clone appeared a few times. The chain is built from TRBV5-5 and TRBJ1-1; D ambiguous. V was shortened by 3 bases and J by 0 bases, with 12 bases between the two germline ends. Germline V gene lookup returns CDR1 SGHKS and CDR2 YYEKEE (reference sequence). The CDR3 is 15 amino acids. Here the CDR3 reads CASSSSEVMNTEAFF. The DNA for the CDR3 is TGTGCCAGCAGCTCCTCCGAGGTTATGAACACTGAAGCTTTCTTT.

This chain links TRBV5-5 with TRBJ2-1; 7 bases are shared with TRBD1. V shed 0 bases and J 6 bases; nucleotides not matched to a gene: 3. Germline CDR1 reads SGHKS; CDR2 reads YYEKEE (reference sequence). The CDR3 extends over 14 amino acids. The CDR3 loop reads CASSLGTGVNEQFF. CDR3 DNA: TGTGCCAGCAGCTTGGGAACAGGGGTCAATGAGCAGTTCTTC.

The chain combines TRBV4-1 with TRBJ2-1; 13 nucleotides line up with TRBD2. Germline trimming cut 4 bases from V and 5 bases from J; bases unmatched to any gene: 8. Germline loops: CDR1 MGHRA, CDR2 YSYEKL. This CDR3 has 17 amino acids. The CDR3 spells CASSPSPGLAGNNEQFF. The CDR3 DNA reads TGCGCCAGCAGCCCGTCCCCGGGACTAGCGGGGAACAATGAGCAGTTCTTC.

This sequence joins TRBV2 and TRBJ2-3, with 9 bases that match TRBD2. The J segment lost 4 bases and the V segment lost 10 bases, leaving 9 bases of the junction unmatched. The length of the CDR3 is 14 residues. CDR1 SNHLY and CDR2 FYNNEI come from the germline V gene. The CDR3 DNA follows: TGTGCCACCACGAGCGGGGGGTGGTCAGATACGCAGTATTTT. This sequence encodes CATTSGGWSDTQYF. The complete variable domain, with remaining parts taken from reference TRBV2 and TRBJ2-3, reads EPEVTQTPSHQVTQMGQEVILRCVPISNHLYFYWYRQILGQKVEFLVSFYNNEISEKSEIFDDQFSVERPDGSNFTLKIRSTKLEDSAMYFCATTSGGWSDTQYFGPGTRLTVL.

J is TRBJ2-1 and V is TRBV9; D gene unclear. This CDR3 is 13 amino acids long. The germline V gene has CDR1 SGDLS and CDR2 YYNGEE. V was pared by 0 bases and J by 7 bases, with 8 bases between. The CDR3 sequence is CASSVDRSNEQFF. CDR3 sequence (DNA): TGTGCCAGCAGCGTAGATCGGTCGAATGAGCAGTTCTTC.

The V and J genes are TRBV5-1 and TRBJ2-5, with TRBD2 matching over 14 bases. The CDR3 has 15 residues. The junction had 3 bases not matched to a gene; V was cut back by 4 bases and J by 4 bases. Germline values: CDR1 SGHRS, CDR2 YFSETQ. For the CDR3, the DNA is TGCGCCAGCAGCGTCGGACTAGCGGGGGGAGAGACCCAGTACTTC. Its translation: CASSVGLAGGETQYF.

The CDR3 nucleotides are TGCAGTGCTAGATTGGACTCGACGCAGTACTTC. It codes for CSARLDSTQYF. The chain couples TRBV20-1 to TRBJ2-7; weak D call: TRBD2 (5 bases). This CDR3 contains 11 residues. Trimming cost V 2 bases and J 9 bases, with 11 bases left between them. CDR1 is DFQATT, CDR2 SNEGSKA, per germline (reference sequence).

This chain joins TRBV6-6 and TRBJ2-1; 11 nucleotides align to TRBD2. The ends lost 10 bases at V and 8 bases at J; junction bases unmatched: 10. This CDR3 comprises 14 residues. The V gene's germline CDR1 is MNHNY and CDR2 SVGAGI (reference sequence). The CDR3 protein is CATRRVAGGDEQFF. Written as DNA, the CDR3 is TGTGCCACAAGACGGGTAGCGGGAGGGGATGAGCAGTTCTTC.

The chain joins TRBV7-2 to TRBJ2-5; D may be TRBD1 (7 bases). Looked up from germline, CDR1 is SGHTA and CDR2 is FQGNSA. The CDR3 length is 17 residues. V gave up 5 bases and J gave up 4 bases, with 23 bases separating them. DNA of the CDR3: TGTGCCAGCAGCCAGGGGGGTAAGGGCGGCTCCGGAGAGACCCAGTACTTC. Amino acids: CASSQGGKGGSGETQYF.

V is TRBV10-3 and J is TRBJ2-5, with 12 bases aligning to TRBD1. The CDR3 is made up of 15 amino acids. From germline, CDR1 is ENHRY and CDR2 SYGVKD. The V segment lost 4 bases and the J segment 4 bases; nucleotides outside the gene matches: 4. The CDR3 region is CAISGDRGRGETQYF. CDR3 nucleotide sequence: TGTGCCATCAGTGGGGACAGGGGGCGAGGAGAGACCCAGTACTTC.

V and J are TRBV18 and TRBJ2-7; 8 bases fit TRBD1. This CDR3 contains 13 residues. The V and J ends lost 3 bases and 5 bases, in that order; junction bases with no gene match: 3. The germline V gene has CDR1 KGHSH and CDR2 LQKENI. CDR3 in DNA: TGTGCCAGCTCACCGGGACAGGACAACGAGCAGTACTTC. Its translation: CASSPGQDNEQYF.